This entry concerns a single T cell receptor (beta chain). The sample comes from a study of blood T cell repertoires in COVID-19. This CDR3 has 13 amino acids. Trimming stripped 4 bases from V and 7 bases from J, with 11 bases between. Germline V lookup: CDR1 MNHEY, CDR2 SVGAGI. Original data processing: Estimation of nucleated cell counts relied on the amplification of reference gene primers. Profiling relied on immunoSEQ multiplex PCR, and the TCRdb table lists in-frame clones only, not all of them. V and J calls and clone size are given by that table; D and trimming were obtained from the DNA. The sample lists under 500,000 clones; approximately 90% were seen once. Donors of Cohort 3 who recovered were those that had two negative PCRs, clearance, or symptom resolution.

The source is a man aged 25 to 40 who had recovered from COVID-19. The sample consisted of PBMCs or T cells enriched from blood (not recorded which). The chain joins TRBV6-5 to TRBJ1-5; possible D gene TRBD1, 6 bases. The DNA for the CDR3 is TGTGCCAGCAGTTCTCAACAGGGACAGCCCCAGCATTTT. Translation: CASSSQQGQPQHF.